These T cell receptor beta chains were read from a single sample in a study of CD8+ T cells in alopecia areata. TCRdb's copy holds only in-frame clones and misses some; the assay was immunoSEQ multiplex PCR. In the table there are 130,000 or so clones, 86% of which are singletons. The specimen comprised CD8+ T cells sorted from blood, sampled at week 4, from a patient treated with tofacitinib. Receptors originate from a human donor with alopecia areata. Each CDR3 is given with its conserved first and last residue. The D gene is left open where the match is weak. The size entry is marked missing in some rows and otherwise reads once, few, many or a size class.

d_call j_call v_call clone_size cdr3_nt cdr3_aa
TRBD2 TRBJ2-1 TRBV4-1 - TGCGCCAGCAGCATTTACCTAGCGGGGGATTACAATGAGCAGTTCTTC CASSIYLAGDYNEQFF
- TRBJ2-4 TRBV5-6 - TGTGCCAGCAGCCCTTGGGGGGGCCTGAACATTCAGTACTTC CASSPWGGLNIQYF
- TRBJ2-3 TRBV6-5 - TGTGCCAGCAGCTACCTTTTGGGGGATACGCAGTATTTT CASSYLLGDTQYF
- TRBJ2-1 TRBV6-5 - TGTGCCAGCAGTTACGGAGGGCCGGGGGATGAGCAGTTCTTC CASSYGGPGDEQFF
TRBD1 TRBJ1-2 TRBV7-9 - TGTGCCAGCAGCCATGGACAGGATCTCTATGGCTACACCTTC CASSHGQDLYGYTF
- TRBJ2-1 TRBV19 - TGTGCCAGTAGGGACAGCTACAATGAGCAGTTCTTC CASRDSYNEQFF
- TRBJ2-7 TRBV9 - TGTGCCAGCAGCGATGACAGCTACGAGCAGTACTTC CASSDDSYEQYF
TRBD1 TRBJ1-4 TRBV6-6 - TGTGCCAGCAGTTACGGGACCGGGACAGAAGAAAAACTGTTTTTT CASSYGTGTEEKLFF
TRBD2 TRBJ2-3 TRBV5-4 few TGTGCCAGCAGCTTGCTAGGCGGGGGGGCCGCTAGCACAGATACGCAGTATTTT CASSLLGGGAASTDTQYF
- TRBJ2-7 TRBV20-1 - TGCAGTGCCGAAGCCTCCTACGAGCAGTACTTC CSAEASYEQYF
TRBD1 TRBJ2-7 TRBV27 - TGTGCCAGCAGTCACCGGGACAGGGGGTACGAGCAGTACTTC CASSHRDRGYEQYF
- TRBJ1-1 TRBV12-5 - TGTGCTAGTGATGAGTCGGGGGGGACTGAAGCTTTCTTT CASDESGGTEAFF
- TRBJ2-7 TRBV5-1 - TGCGCCAGCAGCTTGAACGGCCAGAGCTCCTACGAGCAGTACTTC CASSLNGQSSYEQYF
TRBD1 TRBJ1-5 TRBV2 - TGTGCCAGCGAGGGGGCAAGTAGCAATCAGCCCCAGCATTTT CASEGASSNQPQHF
- TRBJ2-1 TRBV29-1 - TGCAGCGCCCTTGACAATGAGCAGTTCTTC CSALDNEQFF
TRBD2 TRBJ2-3 TRBV5-1 - TGCGCCAGCAGCTTGGAGTTGCGGGGGGCGGGAGATACGCAGTATTTT CASSLELRGAGDTQYF
- TRBJ1-1 TRBV4-1 - TGCGCCAGCAGCCAAGGGATATCTGAAGCTTTCTTT CASSQGISEAFF
- TRBJ2-7 TRBV23-1 - TGCGCCCGCCCTCGGGGTGGCAGGGGCTCCTACGAGCAGTACTTC CARPRGGRGSYEQYF
TRBD1 TRBJ2-4 TRBV6-6 - TGTGCCAGCAGTTACTCGTGGGACAGGGCGGCCATTCAGTACTTC CASSYSWDRAAIQYF
- TRBJ2-7 TRBV29-1 - TGCAGCGTTGTGCAGGGTCCCGAGCAGTACTTC CSVVQGPEQYF
- TRBJ2-7 TRBV6-1 - TGTGCCAGCAGTGTCATCAATTTAGACTACGAGCAGTACTTC CASSVINLDYEQYF
TRBD2 TRBJ2-3 TRBV4-1 - TGCGCCAGCAGCCAAGATTGGCTAGCGGGGGTATCAGATACGCAGTATTTT CASSQDWLAGVSDTQYF
- TRBJ1-5 TRBV6-6 - TGTGCCAGCAGCCACCATTCTAATACGGGCAATCAGCCCCAGCATTTT CASSHHSNTGNQPQHF
- TRBJ2-7 TRBV7-9 - TGTGCCAGCAGCTTAATCTCCCAAATCCCCTACGAGCAGTACTTC CASSLISQIPYEQYF
TRBD1 TRBJ2-7 TRBV29-1 - TGCAGCGTTGGGGCAGGGGGCGAAGCAGTGCAGTACTTC CSVGAGGEAVQYF